One sample yielded the 16 T cell receptor beta chains listed below, sequenced in a study of T-cell reconstitution after alpha-beta-depleted transplantation in children. Library preparation (for TCRbeta) was performed with unique molecular identifiers. TCRdb itself ran the PCR reads through MiXCR, one entry per CDR3 protein. This sample has about 290,000 distinct CDR3 sequences, with around 9.1% found just once. The source material was PBMCs, sampled before TCRalphabeta/CD19-depleted stem cell transplant. These receptors were obtained from a boy under two years old with acute myeloid leukemia, due to receive a stem cell transplant.

This chain joins TRBV27 and TRBJ2-2; 7 bases are shared with TRBD2. In germline, CDR1 is MNHEY, CDR2 SMNVEV (reference sequence). CDR3 length: 13 residues. After removal of 4 bases from V and 6 bases from J, the junction contained 2 bases not matched to a gene. The CDR3 here is CASSSLAAGELFF. The DNA of the CDR3 is TGTGCCAGCAGTTCCCTAGCGGCCGGGGAGCTGTTTTTT.

In its sample, this clonotype was seen many times. The chain recombines TRBV27 with TRBJ1-5; 10 bases are a match to TRBD1. Germline V gene sequence: CDR1 MNHEY, CDR2 SMNVEV (reference sequence). V lost 5 bases to trimming and J lost 9 bases; unmatched junction nucleotides: 10. The length of the CDR3 is 15 residues. The CDR3: CASSSGTGALGPQHF. CDR3 coding DNA: TGTGCCAGCAGTAGCGGGACAGGGGCATTAGGGCCCCAGCATTTT.

This chain joins TRBV4-1 and TRBJ2-3; D is ambiguous. The CDR3 contains 17 residues. V gave up 1 base and J gave up 1 base, with 15 bases separating them. Germline CDR1 reads MGHRA; CDR2 reads YSYEKL. CDR3 DNA sequence: TGCGCCAGCAGCCAAGGCAGCCGAGGTCGTCGCACAGATACGCAGTATTTT. This translates into CASSQGSRGRRTDTQYF.

The chain's CDR3 is CASRIPGTSGGLDTQYF. The CDR3 nucleotides read TGTGCCAGCAGGATTCCCGGGACTAGCGGGGGATTAGATACGCAGTATTTT. The rearrangement links TRBV2 to TRBJ2-3; 14 bases line up with TRBD2. Losses at the gene ends were 6 bases for V and 5 bases for J; bases not matched to a gene: 10. CDR3 length equals 17 residues. The germline V gene has CDR1 SNHLY and CDR2 FYNNEI.

The V call is TRBV6-5, the J call TRBJ2-7, with 8 nucleotides matching TRBD2. This CDR3 comprises 17 residues. V was clipped by 2 bases and J by 3 bases; unmatched bases: 12. Germline V gives CDR1 MNHEY, CDR2 SVGAGI. The DNA of the CDR3 is TGTGCCAGCAGTTACGGGACGGGGACTAGTCTAGGCTACGAGCAGTACTTC. Translation gives CASSYGTGTSLGYEQYF.

This clonotype turned up a few times. One junction end disagrees with the germline gene, perhaps due to a read error. CDR3 amino acids: CAISLDRGLLTTSYEQYF. In DNA, the CDR3 is TGTGCCATCAGCTTGGACAGAGGATTGTTAACGACTTCCTACGAGCAGTACTTC. This chain connects TRBV13 to TRBJ2-7; the D gene is possibly TRBD1 (6 bases). CDR3 size: 18 residues. CDR1 PRHDT and CDR2 FYEKMQ come from the germline V gene (reference sequence). Drawing the rest from reference TRBV13 and TRBJ2-7, the complete variable domain is AAGVIQSPRHLIKEKRETATLKCYPIPRHDTVYWYQQGPGQDPQFLISFYEKMQSDKGSIPDRFSAQQFSDYHSELNMSSLELGDSALYFCAISLDRGLLTTSYEQYFGPGTRLTVT.

Concerning this clonotype: A much larger clone differs from this one at a single base, so this may be a read error. This rearrangement joins TRBV7-6 to TRBJ2-1; 9 positions agree with TRBD2. CDR3 length: 18 residues. Germline CDR1 and CDR2: SGHVS and FNYEAQ. This CDR3 is CASSLGPPGSSGVNDQFF. The CDR3 bases are TGTGCCAGCAGCTTAGGGCCCCCCGGGTCTAGCGGGGTCAATGACCAGTTCTTC.

This clonotype was detected ten times or more. The chain combines TRBV29-1 with TRBJ1-5; D unresolved. CDR1 and CDR2 from the germline V gene are SQVTM and ANQGSEA. This CDR3 has 10 residues. CDR3 residues: CRNRDQPQHF. The CDR3 region has the DNA TGCAGGAATCGGGATCAGCCCCAGCATTTT.

This clonotype was observed a few times. As DNA, the CDR3 is TGTGCCAGCAGCCAAGTGGGACTAGCGGGAGGGGTCGGGTCCTACGAGCAGTACTTC. Translation: CASSQVGLAGGVGSYEQYF. The chain joins TRBV4-2 to TRBJ2-7, with 16 bases fitting TRBD2. Germline values: CDR1 LGHNA, CDR2 YNFKEQ. This CDR3 spans 19 amino acids. Unmatched junction bases numbered 7, after V lost 1 base and J lost 1 base.

This chain connects TRBV6-2 or TRBV6-3 to TRBJ2-5, with TRBD1 as a possible D gene (6 bases). Germline values: CDR1 MNHEY, CDR2 SVGEGT. Trimming stripped 6 bases from V and 5 bases from J, with 19 bases between. This CDR3 has 15 amino acids. The CDR3 bases are TGTGCCAGCAGCCTGGGGACACTCGGTAGGGAGACCCAGTACTTC. Its translation is CASSLGTLGRETQYF.

The sample holds many counts of this clonotype. The V and J genes are TRBV5-1 and TRBJ2-3; 8 positions match TRBD1. Germline CDR1 SGHRS, CDR2 YFSETQ. Unmatched junction bases numbered 3, after V lost 4 bases and J lost 2 bases. CDR3 size: 14 residues. CDR3 sequence: CASSPGQATDTQYF. CDR3 DNA sequence: TGCGCCAGCAGCCCGGGACAGGCCACAGATACGCAGTATTTT.

This clonotype was observed a handful of times. The chain carries TRBV7-2 and TRBJ2-3, with D perhaps TRBD2 (6 bases). Germline V CDR1 and CDR2: SGHTA, FQGNSA. Trimming shortened V by 3 bases and J by 3 bases, and 16 bases separated the two germline ends. The CDR3 contains 16 residues. The CDR3: CASSFLGSPLTDTQYF. The CDR3 DNA follows: TGTGCCAGCAGCTTCCTCGGGAGTCCCCTGACAGATACGCAGTATTTT.

This clonotype was counted only a few times. This chain connects TRBV11-2 to TRBJ1-2, with TRBD1 matching 11 bases. V was pared by 1 base and J by 4 bases, with 5 bases of the junction left unmatched. The CDR3 spans 16 residues. Germline V gene sequence: CDR1 SGHAT, CDR2 FQNNGV. The CDR3 loop is CASSLGSGQGVYGYTF. CDR3 nucleotide sequence: TGTGCCAGCAGCTTAGGGTCGGGACAGGGGGTCTATGGCTACACCTTC.

This clonotype has a count of ten or more. V is TRBV20-1 and J is TRBJ1-5; 8 bases match TRBD1. This CDR3 region has 16 residues. Germline lookup yields CDR1 DFQATT and CDR2 SNEGSKA (reference sequence). J was trimmed by 2 bases and V by 2 bases; bases with no gene match: 8. CDR3 residues: CSARKAQGEGNQPQHF. The CDR3 nucleotides are TGCAGTGCTAGAAAGGCACAGGGGGAGGGCAATCAGCCCCAGCATTTT.

This clonotype came up once. A much larger clone differs by one base, so this may be a read error. This chain links TRBV7-2 with TRBJ2-7, with 12 bases identical to TRBD2. The CDR3 is made up of 15 amino acids. V lost 6 bases to trimming and J lost 2 bases; unmatched junction nucleotides: 5. Germline V gene data show CDR1 as SGHTA and CDR2 as FQGNSA. CDR3 nucleotide sequence: TGTGCCAGCAGATTCCTAGCGGGGGGGACCTACGAGCAGTACTTC. Its protein product is CASRFLAGGTYEQYF.

This clonotype was detected ten times or more. V and J are TRBV6-5 and TRBJ2-1; 12 bases agree with TRBD1. Germline V CDR1 and CDR2: MNHEY, SVGAGI. V gave up 6 bases and J gave up 7 bases; unmatched junction bases: 7. The CDR3 loop spans 15 amino acids. The CDR3 coding sequence is TGTGCCAGCAGACTCCGGGACAGGGGGCTGAATGAGCAGTTCTTC. It is translated as CASRLRDRGLNEQFF.